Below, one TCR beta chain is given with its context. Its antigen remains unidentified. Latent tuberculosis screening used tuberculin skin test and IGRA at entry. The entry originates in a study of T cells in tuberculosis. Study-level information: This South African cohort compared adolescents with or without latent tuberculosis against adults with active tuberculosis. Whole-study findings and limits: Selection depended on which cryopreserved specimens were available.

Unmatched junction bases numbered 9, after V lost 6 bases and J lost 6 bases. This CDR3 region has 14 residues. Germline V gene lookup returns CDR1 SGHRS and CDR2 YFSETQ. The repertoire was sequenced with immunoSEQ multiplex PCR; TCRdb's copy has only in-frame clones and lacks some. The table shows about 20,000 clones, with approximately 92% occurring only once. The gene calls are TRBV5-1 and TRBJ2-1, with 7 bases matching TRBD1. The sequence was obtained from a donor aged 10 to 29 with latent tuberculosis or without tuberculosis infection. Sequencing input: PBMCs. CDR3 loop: CASNRDSPPNEQFF. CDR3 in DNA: TGCGCCAGCAACCGGGACAGCCCGCCCAATGAGCAGTTCTTC. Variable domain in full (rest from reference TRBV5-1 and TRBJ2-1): KAGVTQTPRYLIKTRGQQVTLSCSPISGHRSVSWYQQTPGQGLQFLFEYFSETQRNKGNFPGRFSGRQFSNSRSEMNVSTLELGDSALYLCASNRDSPPNEQFFGPGTRLTVL.